The rows below give T cell receptor beta chains drawn from one sample of a study of regulatory T cells in long-lasting Graves disease. TCRdb called the multiplex PCR reads again in MiXCR, with one record for every CDR3 protein. The data hold approximately 400,000 distinct CDR3 sequences, with 14% to 15% observed a single time. These same data were also listed under a study on T cells in Graves' hyperthyroidism and ophthalmopathy.

The material was peripheral blood mononuclear cells (PBMCs), obtained at new diagnosis, from a patient treated with antithyroid drugs. The receptors were gathered from a woman between 35 and 50 years old with Graves disease. The CDR3 runs from the conserved cysteine through the conserved F or W. The D gene is left open where the match is weak. Size is stated for part of the rows, as once, few or many counts, or as a class when the clone is expanded.

j_call: TRBJ1-4; d_call: -; v_call: TRBV2; clone_size: many; cdr3_aa: CASSGNTNEKLFF; cdr3_nt: TGTGCCAGTTCAGGAAACACTAATGAAAAACTGTTTTTT
j_call: TRBJ2-1; d_call: TRBD2; v_call: TRBV28; clone_size: -; cdr3_aa: CASSLLAGNSHNEQFF; cdr3_nt: TGTGCCAGCAGTTTATTAGCGGGCAACTCCCACAATGAGCAGTTCTTC
j_call: TRBJ2-2; d_call: TRBD2; v_call: TRBV7-8; clone_size: -; cdr3_aa: CASSKLAGGRVVELFF; cdr3_nt: TGTGCCAGCAGCAAACTAGCGGGAGGGCGGGTCGTGGAGCTGTTTTTT
j_call: TRBJ2-7; d_call: -; v_call: TRBV7-9; clone_size: few; cdr3_aa: CASSPRYPEGQSYEQYF; cdr3_nt: TGTGCCAGCAGCCCTAGATACCCGGAGGGACAGTCCTACGAGCAGTACTTC
j_call: TRBJ2-4; d_call: TRBD1; v_call: TRBV11-2; clone_size: many; cdr3_aa: CASSLTGENIQYF; cdr3_nt: TGTGCCAGCAGCTTAACAGGGGAAAACATTCAGTACTTC
j_call: TRBJ2-7; d_call: -; v_call: TRBV7-2; clone_size: few; cdr3_aa: CASSLALEQYF; cdr3_nt: TGTGCCAGCAGCTTAGCCCTTGAGCAGTACTTC
j_call: TRBJ2-3; d_call: TRBD2; v_call: TRBV20-1; clone_size: many; cdr3_aa: CSAARPSGRQTDTQYF; cdr3_nt: TGCAGTGCCGCCCGCCCTAGCGGGAGGCAGACAGATACGCAGTATTTT
j_call: TRBJ1-5; d_call: -; v_call: TRBV6-5; clone_size: -; cdr3_aa: CASSYSLPTDNQPQHF; cdr3_nt: TGTGCCAGCAGTTACTCGCTCCCGACAGACAATCAGCCCCAGCATTTT
j_call: TRBJ2-1; d_call: TRBD1; v_call: TRBV5-1; clone_size: many; cdr3_aa: CASSPAAGQADNEQFF; cdr3_nt: TGCGCCAGCAGCCCGGCCGCGGGACAGGCAGACAATGAGCAGTTCTTC
j_call: TRBJ2-3; d_call: -; v_call: TRBV11-3; clone_size: many; cdr3_aa: CASSNGISTDTQYF; cdr3_nt: TGTGCCAGCAGCAACGGGATCAGCACAGATACGCAGTATTTT
j_call: TRBJ2-1; d_call: TRBD1; v_call: TRBV30; clone_size: few; cdr3_aa: CARGQGFDEQFF; cdr3_nt: TGTGCCCGGGGACAGGGTTTTGATGAGCAGTTCTTC
j_call: TRBJ2-5; d_call: -; v_call: TRBV19; clone_size: -; cdr3_aa: CASSPQGRFPQETQYF; cdr3_nt: TGTGCCAGTAGTCCGCAGGGCCGGTTTCCCCAAGAGACCCAGTACTTC
j_call: TRBJ2-7; d_call: -; v_call: TRBV9; clone_size: -; cdr3_aa: CASSVDGSETYEQYF; cdr3_nt: TGTGCCAGCAGCGTAGACGGGAGCGAAACCTACGAGCAGTACTTC
j_call: TRBJ2-5; d_call: TRBD1; v_call: TRBV27; clone_size: many; cdr3_aa: CASSSFYRGLETQYF; cdr3_nt: TGTGCCAGCAGTTCTTTTTACAGGGGGCTGGAGACCCAGTACTTC
j_call: TRBJ1-1; d_call: -; v_call: TRBV12-3/TRBV12-4; clone_size: many; cdr3_aa: CATLLGAGSTEAFF; cdr3_nt: TGTGCCACCTTACTCGGGGCAGGGAGCACTGAAGCTTTCTTT
j_call: TRBJ2-5; d_call: TRBD1; v_call: TRBV5-5; clone_size: few; cdr3_aa: CASSWRDRYYQETQYF; cdr3_nt: TGTGCCAGCAGCTGGAGGGACAGGTACTACCAAGAGACCCAGTACTTC
j_call: TRBJ2-2; d_call: -; v_call: TRBV2; clone_size: many; cdr3_aa: CASTISGANTGELFF; cdr3_nt: TGTGCCAGCACCATTAGCGGCGCGAACACCGGGGAGCTGTTTTTT
j_call: TRBJ1-2; d_call: -; v_call: TRBV7-2; clone_size: -; cdr3_aa: CASSLAGDRGIDGYTF; cdr3_nt: TGTGCCAGCAGCTTAGCTGGGGACCGGGGAATCGATGGCTACACCTTC
j_call: TRBJ2-2; d_call: -; v_call: TRBV11-2; clone_size: many; cdr3_aa: CASTAASGITGELFF; cdr3_nt: TGTGCCAGCACGGCGGCCTCCGGCATCACCGGGGAGCTGTTTTTT
j_call: TRBJ2-1; d_call: TRBD2; v_call: TRBV19; clone_size: few; cdr3_aa: CASSGTRSSYNEQFF; cdr3_nt: TGTGCCAGTAGCGGGACTAGAAGCTCCTACAATGAGCAGTTCTTC
j_call: TRBJ2-3; d_call: TRBD2; v_call: TRBV19; clone_size: many; cdr3_aa: CASSLGLAGPDTQYF; cdr3_nt: TGTGCCAGTAGTCTTGGACTAGCGGGACCCGATACGCAGTATTTT
j_call: TRBJ2-3; d_call: TRBD2; v_call: TRBV10-1; clone_size: -; cdr3_aa: CASGDLADSTDTQYF; cdr3_nt: TGCGCCAGCGGGGATCTAGCGGATAGCACAGATACGCAGTATTTT
j_call: TRBJ2-3; d_call: TRBD2; v_call: TRBV12-3/TRBV12-4; clone_size: many; cdr3_aa: CASSLVGLADTQYF; cdr3_nt: TGTGCCAGCAGTTTAGTGGGACTAGCAGATACGCAGTATTTT
j_call: TRBJ1-2; d_call: TRBD1; v_call: TRBV6-2/TRBV6-3; clone_size: many; cdr3_aa: CASTHGQGQYGYTF; cdr3_nt: TGTGCCAGCACCCATGGACAGGGCCAGTATGGCTACACCTTC
j_call: TRBJ2-1; d_call: TRBD2; v_call: TRBV11-3; clone_size: many; cdr3_aa: CASSLDRSFGTRDYNEQFF; cdr3_nt: TGTGCCAGCAGCTTAGATCGGAGTTTCGGGACTAGGGATTACAATGAGCAGTTCTTC
j_call: TRBJ1-1; d_call: -; v_call: TRBV7-6; clone_size: -; cdr3_aa: CASSPDFSGTEAFF; cdr3_nt: TGTGCCAGCAGCCCGGACTTCTCGGGCACTGAAGCTTTCTTT
j_call: TRBJ2-7; d_call: -; v_call: TRBV18; clone_size: -; cdr3_aa: CASSPDIGPGEQYF; cdr3_nt: TGTGCCAGCTCACCCGACATAGGGCCTGGGGAGCAGTACTTC
j_call: TRBJ2-3; d_call: TRBD1; v_call: TRBV9; clone_size: -; cdr3_aa: CASSEIGQGGDTQYF; cdr3_nt: TGTGCCAGCAGCGAGATAGGACAGGGGGGAGATACGCAGTATTTT
j_call: TRBJ2-5; d_call: TRBD1; v_call: TRBV5-1; clone_size: many; cdr3_aa: CASSRTGSLGETQYF; cdr3_nt: TGCGCCAGCAGCCGGACAGGGTCTTTGGGGGAGACCCAGTACTTC
j_call: TRBJ2-3; d_call: -; v_call: TRBV18; clone_size: many; cdr3_aa: CASRAGHSTDTQYF; cdr3_nt: TGTGCCAGCCGTGCGGGACACAGCACAGATACGCAGTATTTT
j_call: TRBJ2-1; d_call: -; v_call: TRBV27; clone_size: few; cdr3_aa: CASSLSATGNEQFF; cdr3_nt: TGTGCCAGCAGTTTATCGGCGACAGGAAATGAGCAGTTCTTC
j_call: TRBJ1-5; d_call: -; v_call: TRBV15; clone_size: -; cdr3_aa: CATSRDRMHGTRGSNQPQHF; cdr3_nt: TGTGCCACCAGCAGAGATAGGATGCACGGGACAAGGGGTAGCAATCAGCCCCAGCATTTT
j_call: TRBJ1-3; d_call: -; v_call: TRBV6-1; clone_size: many; cdr3_aa: CASSELPVYGNTIYF; cdr3_nt: TGTGCCAGCAGTGAATTACCGGTTTACGGAAACACCATATATTTT
j_call: TRBJ1-4; d_call: -; v_call: TRBV20-1; clone_size: -; cdr3_aa: CSARDWSGEEKLFF; cdr3_nt: TGCAGTGCTAGAGATTGGTCAGGGGAGGAAAAACTGTTTTTT
j_call: TRBJ2-3; d_call: -; v_call: TRBV11-2; clone_size: -; cdr3_aa: CASSLVTSDTQYF; cdr3_nt: TGTGCCAGCAGCTTAGTTACCTCGGATACGCAGTATTTT
j_call: TRBJ1-1; d_call: -; v_call: TRBV28; clone_size: -; cdr3_aa: CASSSPGTPSTENTEAFF; cdr3_nt: TGTGCCAGCAGTTCGCCCGGGACACCCTCTACGGAGAACACTGAAGCTTTCTTT
j_call: TRBJ2-1; d_call: -; v_call: TRBV12-3/TRBV12-4; clone_size: many; cdr3_aa: CASRDEYNEQFF; cdr3_nt: TGTGCCAGCCGGGACGAATACAATGAGCAGTTCTTC
j_call: TRBJ2-1; d_call: TRBD1; v_call: TRBV27; clone_size: few; cdr3_aa: CATRQGLEQFF; cdr3_nt: TGTGCCACCAGACAGGGTCTCGAGCAGTTCTTC
j_call: TRBJ1-1; d_call: -; v_call: TRBV6-9; clone_size: many; cdr3_aa: CASSYYINTEAFF; cdr3_nt: TGTGCCAGCAGTTATTATATAAACACTGAAGCTTTCTTT
j_call: TRBJ1-5; d_call: -; v_call: TRBV28; clone_size: many; cdr3_aa: CASSLGQGFRQPQHF; cdr3_nt: TGTGCCAGCAGTTTGGGGCAGGGGTTCCGTCAGCCCCAGCATTTT
j_call: TRBJ2-7; d_call: TRBD2; v_call: TRBV28; clone_size: -; cdr3_aa: CASSFTTSGIYEQYF; cdr3_nt: TGTGCCAGCAGTTTTACGACTAGCGGGATCTACGAGCAGTACTTC
j_call: TRBJ2-3; d_call: -; v_call: TRBV20-1; clone_size: many; cdr3_aa: CSANSGPTDTQYF; cdr3_nt: TGCAGTGCCAACAGTGGGCCCACAGATACGCAGTATTTT
j_call: TRBJ1-5; d_call: -; v_call: TRBV28; clone_size: many; cdr3_aa: CASRPVTGKTNQPQHF; cdr3_nt: TGTGCCAGCAGACCCGTCACCGGGAAGACCAATCAGCCCCAGCATTTT